This T cell receptor beta chain is from a study of a mutant IDH1 vaccine in newly diagnosed glioma. For the study at large: Visits designated V12 and V13 were conducted at weeks 35 and 47, respectively.

The CDR3 runs to 15 residues. The germline gives CDR1 MDHEN, CDR2 SYDVKM. V lost 6 bases to trimming and J lost 5 bases; unmatched junction nucleotides: 12. Time point described: week 35, safety follow-up. The investigators gave 300 ug of mutant IDH1 20-mer peptide in each vaccine dose, together with topical imiquimod. This clone was counted between two and nine times. The target antigen is unknown. The assay was immunoSEQ multiplex PCR, and TCRdb's table has in-frame clones only and misses some. The sample contains tens of thousands of clones, about 74% of which appear only once. The receptor comes from a man over 45 with glioma. Sequenced here: PBMCs, sampled from a glioma patient whose treatment included an IDH1 peptide vaccine. The V call is TRBV28, the J call TRBJ2-5, with 7 bases matching TRBD1. Here the CDR3 DNA reads TGTGCCAGCAGCCTACCCCGACAGGGTTGGGAGACCCAGTACTTC. Its protein is CASSLPRQGWETQYF.